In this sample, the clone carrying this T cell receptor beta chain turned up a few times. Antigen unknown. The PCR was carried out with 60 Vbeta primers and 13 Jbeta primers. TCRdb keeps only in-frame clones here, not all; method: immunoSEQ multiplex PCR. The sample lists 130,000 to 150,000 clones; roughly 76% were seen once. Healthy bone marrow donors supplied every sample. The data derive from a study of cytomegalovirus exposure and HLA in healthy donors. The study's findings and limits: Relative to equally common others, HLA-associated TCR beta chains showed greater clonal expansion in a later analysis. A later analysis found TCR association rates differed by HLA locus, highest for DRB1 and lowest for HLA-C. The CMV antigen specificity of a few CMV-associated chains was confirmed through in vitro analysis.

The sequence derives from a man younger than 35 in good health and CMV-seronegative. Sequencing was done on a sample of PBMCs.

CDR3 DNA: TGTGCCAGCAGCCCCACTTGGACAGGGGCCTATGGCTACACCTTC. The encoded protein is CASSPTWTGAYGYTF. The V call is TRBV5-4, the J call TRBJ1-2; 9 bases are shared with TRBD1. The V gene's germline CDR1 is SGHNT and CDR2 YYREEE (reference sequence). This CDR3 is built from 15 residues. The J segment lost 4 bases and the V segment lost 4 bases, leaving 8 bases of the junction unmatched.